This T cell receptor beta chain was recovered during a study of human T cells and chemical hapten exposure. TCRdb ran MiXCR on the RACE reads and lists one entry per CDR3 protein. In the table there are 150,000 to 200,000 distinct CDR3 sequences, around 30% of which are singletons. There are a few counts of this clonotype. Time point noted: pre-sensitization, week 0. Documented treatment: therapeutic diphenylcyclopropenone sensitization with weekly scalp DPC. Drawing of blood took place ahead of applying each patch test. This material consisted of whole blood, taken in connection with sensitization to the hapten diphenylcyclopropenone (DPC). The clonotype comes from a woman aged 25 to 39 with alopecia areata. Some clones in this sample may be carry-over from other donors' samples.

DNA of the CDR3: TGTGCCAGCAGCCCGATTGCTAGCGGGAGGGCATACAATGAGCAGTTCTTC. The encoded protein is CASSPIASGRAYNEQFF. The chain is built from TRBV6-2 or TRBV6-3 and TRBJ2-1; 12 nucleotides agree with TRBD2. Germline lookup yields CDR1 MNHEY and CDR2 SVGEGT. J gave up 4 bases and V 6 bases, and 10 bases lay outside the gene matches. This CDR3 comprises 17 residues.